The 30 T cell receptor beta chains below were found in one sample sequenced in a study of T cell repertoires in cytomegalovirus infection. TCRdb ran MiXCR on the reads and lists one entry per CDR3 protein. Here the sample spans 310,000 or so distinct CDR3 sequences, around 10% being singletons. Sequenced material: PBMCs. The source is a human donor in good health (CMV status not recorded). Some clones in this sample may be carry-over from other donors' samples.

This clonotype has ten or more counts. The chain recombines TRBV14 with TRBJ2-2; TRBD2 matches 8 bases. Germline V gene data show CDR1 as SGHDN and CDR2 as FVKESK. The CDR3 runs to 16 residues. With 3 bases clipped from V and 6 bases from J, the junction kept 9 bases outside the gene matches. This CDR3 is CASSQLGGLASGELFF. CDR3 in DNA: TGTGCCAGCAGCCAGTTGGGAGGACTAGCCTCCGGGGAGCTGTTTTTT.

The sample holds many counts of this clonotype. This rearrangement joins TRBV19 to TRBJ2-6; 12 bases are a match to TRBD1. Trimming cost V 4 bases and J 4 bases; bases outside gene matches: 20. CDR3 length: 22 residues. Germline loops: CDR1 LNHDA, CDR2 SQIVND (reference sequence). CDR3 loop: CASSSSGLQGQGAVGGANVLTF. The CDR3 region has the DNA TGTGCCAGTAGTAGTTCCGGCTTACAGGGACAGGGGGCCGTAGGAGGGGCCAACGTCCTGACTTTC.

The CDR3 region has the DNA TGTGCCAGCAGCTTAGTAGTCAGGGGACCTTACAATGAGCAGTTCTTC. It translates to CASSLVVRGPYNEQFF. The rearrangement links TRBV7-8 to TRBJ2-1; D might be TRBD1 (6 bases). Looked up from germline, CDR1 is SGHVS and CDR2 is FQNEAQ. The V and J ends lost 1 base and 4 bases respectively, with 14 bases between them. The CDR3 extends over 16 amino acids.

This clonotype was counted at least ten times. The CDR3 bases are TGTGCCAGCGGGAACGGACAGGAGAACACTGAAGCTTTCTTT. Translated: CASGNGQENTEAFF. The chain has TRBV28 and TRBJ1-1; 7 positions match TRBD1. The CDR3 runs to 14 residues. Per the germline V gene, CDR1 is MDHEN and CDR2 is SYDVKM. After removal of 8 bases from V and 1 base from J, the junction contained 7 bases not matched to a gene.

Ten or more counts support this clonotype. The chain carries TRBV7-2 and TRBJ1-1, with D perhaps matching TRBD1 (6 bases). The germline CDR1 and CDR2 sequences are SGHTA and FQGNSA. The V gene lost 3 bases and the J gene lost 8 bases, with 10 bases spanning the gap. This CDR3 has 12 amino acids. The CDR3 loop is CASSFPGTEAFF. The CDR3 DNA is TGTGCCAGCAGCTTTCCCGGGACAGAAGCTTTCTTT.

This clonotype was seen ten or more times. The chain combines TRBV6-2 or TRBV6-3 with TRBJ2-1; D is possibly TRBD1 (6 bases). This CDR3 is 20 amino acids long. Trimming took 2 bases from V and 6 from J, leaving 29 bases between them. Germline values: CDR1 MNHEY, CDR2 SVGEGT. The CDR3 region has the DNA TGTGCCAGCAGTTACCCCCCCAGGGGTGGGAATGCACATCGAGCCAATGAGCAGTTCTTC. Amino acid sequence: CASSYPPRGGNAHRANEQFF.

The V gene is TRBV20-1, the J gene TRBJ1-1; D ambiguous. This CDR3 comprises 15 residues. Trimming removed 3 bases from V and 1 base from J, with 15 bases in between. Germline V CDR1 and CDR2: DFQATT, SNEGSKA (reference sequence). For the CDR3, the DNA is TGCAGTGCTAGCTATGACGTAGGAACGAACACTGAAGCTTTCTTT. Translation gives CSASYDVGTNTEAFF.

Many counts were recorded for this clonotype. The chain links TRBV7-2 to TRBJ2-7, with D hard to call. This CDR3 region has 11 residues. Trimming shortened V by 4 bases and J by 3 bases, and 4 bases separated the two germline ends. Germline V gene data show CDR1 as SGHTA and CDR2 as FQGNSA. The CDR3 reads CASSSYYEQYF. The CDR3 DNA reads TGTGCCAGCAGCTCCTACTACGAGCAGTACTTC.

This clonotype was observed at least ten times. CDR3 DNA sequence: TGTGCCAGCAGTGGTACTTCCTACACCTACAATGAGCAGTTCTTC. Translation: CASSGTSYTYNEQFF. The genes are TRBV6-2 or TRBV6-3 and TRBJ2-1; D not certain. The V and J ends lost 5 bases and 2 bases respectively, with 13 bases between them. The CDR3 sequence is 15 residues long. Germline V gene data show CDR1 as MNHEY and CDR2 as SVGEGT.

This clonotype came up many times. The chain has TRBV4-1 and TRBJ2-1; no clear D gene. This CDR3 spans 15 amino acids. Germline CDR1 and CDR2: MGHRA and YSYEKL. Trimming pared 4 bases from V and 5 bases from J, leaving 15 bases between. The CDR3 spells CASSLKATRDNEQFF. The CDR3 DNA follows: TGCGCCAGCAGCCTCAAAGCGACCAGAGACAATGAGCAGTTCTTC.

This clonotype was seen at least ten times. The rearrangement links TRBV7-9 to TRBJ2-3; D is uncertain. Trimming left V 3 bases short and J 2 bases short, with 12 bases between. Germline V gene lookup returns CDR1 SEHNR and CDR2 FQNEAQ (reference sequence). The CDR3 has 15 residues. This CDR3 is CASSFDGHNTDTQYF. The CDR3, as DNA: TGTGCCAGCAGCTTCGACGGCCACAACACAGATACGCAGTATTTT.

This clonotype was counted at least ten times. The chain is built from TRBV20-1 and TRBJ2-5; the match to TRBD2 covers 9 bases. Losses at the gene ends were 1 base for V and 1 base for J; bases not matched to a gene: 13. CDR1 is DFQATT and CDR2 is SNEGSKA in the germline V gene (reference sequence). The CDR3 covers 18 residues. CDR3 sequence (DNA): TGCAGTGCTAGAGCCGGGGGTGGGCAGCGGGGGGCCCAAGAGACCCAGTACTTC. This codes for CSARAGGGQRGAQETQYF.

In this sample, this clonotype turned up many times. This chain links TRBV7-8 with TRBJ2-3; TRBD2 agrees at 11 bases. This CDR3 spans 14 amino acids. After removal of 3 bases from V and 4 bases from J, the junction contained 0 bases not matched to a gene. Germline V lookup: CDR1 SGHVS, CDR2 FQNEAQ. CDR3 in DNA: TGTGCCAGCAGCTTTAGCGGGGGGGCAGATACGCAGTATTTT. Encoded protein: CASSFSGGADTQYF.

The table lists this clonotype with many counts. This chain connects TRBV14 to TRBJ2-7, with D uncertain. Trimming pared 4 bases from V and 0 bases from J, leaving 10 bases between. The CDR3 covers 14 residues. CDR1 and CDR2 from the germline V gene are SGHDN and FVKESK. Here the CDR3 reads CASSLHDSSYEQYV. The CDR3 DNA follows: TGTGCCAGCAGCCTGCATGATTCCTCCTACGAGCAGTACGTC.

This rearrangement joins TRBV2 to TRBJ1-6; 10 bases match TRBD1. The CDR3 length is 14 residues. The J segment lost 9 bases and the V segment lost 6 bases, leaving 5 bases of the junction unmatched. Per the germline V gene, CDR1 is SNHLY and CDR2 is FYNNEI. CDR3 in amino acids: CASRRGQGTSPLHF. CDR3 sequence (DNA): TGTGCCAGCAGACGGGGACAGGGGACTTCACCCCTCCACTTT. Using reference TRBV2 and TRBJ1-6 for the parts outside the CDR3, the full variable domain is EPEVTQTPSHQVTQMGQEVILRCVPISNHLYFYWYRQILGQKVEFLVSFYNNEISEKSEIFDDQFSVERPDGSNFTLKIRSTKLEDSAMYFCASRRGQGTSPLHFGNGTRLTVT.

At least ten counts were recorded for this clonotype. CDR3 coding DNA: TGTGCCAGCAGCTTAGAGGCTAGCGGGGGGGCCTCAGATGATACGCAGTATTTT. Amino acids: CASSLEASGGASDDTQYF. The chain uses TRBV7-2 and TRBJ2-3; 12 bases are shared with TRBD2. With 1 base clipped from V and 6 bases from J, the junction kept 11 bases outside the gene matches. The CDR3 consists of 18 residues. The germline CDR1 and CDR2 sequences are SGHTA and FQGNSA.

This clonotype has a count of ten or more. J is TRBJ1-5 and V is TRBV2; perhaps TRBD1 as D (5 bases). CDR1 is SNHLY, CDR2 FYNNEI, per germline. Trimming removed 7 bases from V and 7 bases from J, with 23 bases in between. This CDR3 contains 16 residues. The CDR3 bases are TGTGCCAGCACCTCGTGGGGCGGGGGGGGAGGGCAGCCCCAGCATTTT. This encodes CASTSWGGGGGQPQHF.

This clonotype was observed at least ten times. V usage is TRBV10-3 and J usage is TRBJ2-7; possible D gene TRBD1, 7 bases. The CDR3 is 15 amino acids. Trimming pared 1 base from V and 2 bases from J, leaving 12 bases between. Germline CDR1 reads ENHRY; CDR2 reads SYGVKD. The CDR3 sequence: CAISEWGDRTYEQYV. CDR3 DNA sequence: TGTGCCATCAGTGAGTGGGGGGACAGAACCTACGAGCAGTACGTC.

This clonotype was recorded many times. This sequence joins TRBV20-1 and TRBJ2-7; TRBD1 matches 10 bases. V trimming: 3 bases; J trimming: 2 bases; junction bases outside the gene matches: 4. From germline, CDR1 is DFQATT and CDR2 SNEGSKA (reference sequence). CDR3 length: 14 residues. The chain's CDR3 is CSASGTGATYEQYF. CDR3 in DNA: TGCAGTGCTAGTGGGACAGGGGCTACCTACGAGCAGTACTTC.

The V and J genes are TRBV4-1 and TRBJ2-3, with 9 bases lining up with TRBD2. The CDR3 has 15 residues. Trimming removed 2 bases from V and 2 bases from J; junction bases left unmatched: 2. CDR1 is MGHRA and CDR2 is YSYEKL in the germline V gene. Written as DNA, the CDR3 is TGCGCCAGCAGCCAACAGCGGGGGGCCACAGATACGCAGTATTTT. Encoded protein: CASSQQRGATDTQYF.

The rearrangement links TRBV29-1 to TRBJ1-2, with D maybe TRBD1 (5 bases). Germline values: CDR1 SQVTM, CDR2 ANQGSEA. The V end lost 7 bases, the J end lost 8 bases, and 17 bases lay between the germline ends. The CDR3 runs 12 residues. In DNA, the CDR3 is TGCAGCGGGGCGACGGGGGAAAAGGGCTACACCTTC. Protein sequence: CSGATGEKGYTF.

This clonotype was recorded many times. The CDR3 here is CASSPGQGRQYV. As DNA, the CDR3 is TGTGCCAGCAGCCCGGGACAGGGTAGGCAGTACGTC. This chain links TRBV6-1 with TRBJ2-7, with TRBD1 identical over 9 bases. Per the germline V gene, CDR1 is MNHNS and CDR2 is SASEGT. Trimming removed 6 bases from V and 9 bases from J; junction bases left unmatched: 6. The CDR3 runs to 12 residues.

In this sample, this clonotype turned up many times. This chain joins TRBV7-8 and TRBJ1-2; 9 positions match TRBD1. V was pared by 5 bases and J by 7 bases, with 14 bases of the junction left unmatched. The germline V gene has CDR1 SGHVS and CDR2 FQNEAQ. The CDR3 covers 16 residues. The CDR3 DNA reads TGTGCCAGCAGCGAGAGAGTCCCGGGACAGGGCGGTGGCTACACCTTC. This translates into CASSERVPGQGGGYTF.

This clonotype was recorded many times. The J gene is TRBJ2-5, the V gene TRBV29-1; the D is unclear. The CDR3 covers 12 residues. Deletions cut 3 bases from V and 5 bases from J, with 10 bases between. Per germline, CDR1 SQVTM and CDR2 ANQGSEA. CDR3 nucleotide sequence: TGCAGCGTTGATTGGCGAAGCGAGACCCAGTACTTC. The encoded protein is CSVDWRSETQYF.

This clonotype was seen only a few times. CDR3 protein: CASSLFGSNSPLHF. In DNA, the CDR3 is TGTGCCAGCAGTTTATTCGGGTCAAATTCACCCCTCCACTTT. This chain uses TRBV12-3 or TRBV12-4 with TRBJ1-6; D not resolved. This CDR3 region has 14 residues. V was trimmed by 2 bases and J by 7 bases, leaving 9 bases between them.

This clonotype was seen many times. The chain employs TRBV20-1 and TRBJ2-7; 7 bases match TRBD1. The CDR3 is 13 amino acids. The germline gives CDR1 DFQATT, CDR2 SNEGSKA (reference sequence). With V trimmed by 1 base and J by 3 bases, 3 bases remained unmatched. The CDR3 nucleotides are TGCAGTGCTAGAGCGGGACAGTTCTACGAGCAGTACGTC. It specifies CSARAGQFYEQYV.

This clonotype came up many times. The chain uses TRBV29-1 and TRBJ2-3, with D uncertain. Germline lookup yields CDR1 SQVTM and CDR2 ANQGSEA. The V end lost 5 bases, the J end lost 1 base, and 16 bases lay between the germline ends. This CDR3 spans 15 amino acids. CDR3 sequence (DNA): TGCAGCGTTTCTCCGACAAACAGAGGCACAGATACGCAGTATTTT. It encodes CSVSPTNRGTDTQYF.

This clonotype has at least ten counts. This rearrangement joins TRBV5-5 to TRBJ2-3; tentative D call: TRBD2 (5 bases). Trimming removed 6 bases from V and 0 bases from J, with 11 bases in between. This CDR3 contains 14 residues. Per the germline V gene, CDR1 is SGHKS and CDR2 is YYEKEE (reference sequence). CDR3 sequence reads: CASNSGYSTDTQYF. As DNA, the CDR3 is TGTGCCAGCAACTCGGGGTATAGCACAGATACGCAGTATTTT.

This clonotype showed up many times. The gene calls are TRBV7-2 and TRBJ1-1; TRBD1 is a possible D gene (6 bases). The CDR3 is 14 residues long. Trimming shortened V by 6 bases and J by 1 base, and 12 bases separated the two germline ends. Germline assignment: CDR1 SGHTA and CDR2 FQGNSA. CDR3 DNA sequence: TGTGCCAGCAGACTCGGGACACCGAACACTGAAGCTTTCTTT. It yields the protein CASRLGTPNTEAFF. The full variable domain, rest sourced from reference TRBV7-2 and TRBJ1-1, is GAGVSQSPSNKVTEKGKDVELRCDPISGHTALYWYRQSLGQGLEFLIYFQGNSAPDKSGLPSDRFSAERTGGSVSTLTIQRTQQEDSAVYLCASRLGTPNTEAFFGQGTRLTVV.

The chain carries TRBV19 and TRBJ1-2; 11 positions agree with TRBD1. Germline CDR1 LNHDA, CDR2 SQIVND (reference sequence). There are 16 residues in the CDR3. Trimming removed 7 bases from V and 2 bases from J; junction bases left unmatched: 9. The CDR3 spells CASKSSGQGANYGYTF. As DNA, the CDR3 is TGTGCCAGTAAATCTTCCGGACAGGGGGCGAACTATGGCTACACCTTC.